This T cell receptor (beta chain) is drawn from a study of blood T cell repertoires in COVID-19. Participants, about 18 to 95 years old, spanned around 26 US areas. Assignment of participants to cohorts was predicated upon participant-reported clinical history. Deletions cut 4 bases from V and 6 bases from J, with 10 bases between. The CDR3 runs 13 residues. Only in-frame clones appear in the TCRdb table, and some are missing; sequencing was by immunoSEQ multiplex PCR. The sample gives fewer than 150,000 clones, around 83% of which show up once; 15% to 20% is in the top ten. The sample taken for sequencing was PBMCs or T cells enriched from blood (not recorded which). The source is a man aged 25 to 45 who had recovered from COVID-19. This chain connects TRBV12-3 or TRBV12-4 to TRBJ1-5; D remains unclear. The CDR3 DNA sequence: TGTGCCAGCAGTTCGGAGTTCCGTCAGCCCCAGCATTTT. Translating gives CASSSEFRQPQHF.